This TCR beta chain was sequenced for a study of cytomegalovirus exposure and HLA in healthy donors. A multiplex PCR was run with 60 Vbeta primers and 13 Jbeta primers. Here immunoSEQ multiplex PCR was the method, and the copy in TCRdb shows in-frame clones only, minus some. The repertoire holds around 190,000 clones, with roughly 77% as singletons. CDR3 size: 13 residues. Trimming cost V 6 bases and J 0 bases, with 6 bases left between them. Germline CDR1 and CDR2: MNHEY and SVGAGI. The sample comprised PBMCs. V is TRBV6-5 and J is TRBJ2-4; D is uncertain. The TCR sequence derives from a man aged 40-55 years in good health and CMV-seropositive. The CDR3 spells CASSPSAKNIQYF. The CDR3 DNA reads as TGTGCCAGCAGCCCCTCAGCCAAAAACATTCAGTACTTC.